This TCR beta chain was sequenced during a study of neurological immune-mediated disorders. Study-wide results and limits: None of the CDR3 amino acid sequences found in expanded clones was shared across subjects. This suggests that the TCR-beta repertoires were private in all groups.

By share, this clonotype counts as medium-sized. What it binds is unknown. From 15-18 subjects, each sequencing run yielded over 180 million TCR-beta sequences. TCRdb reprocessed the 5' RACE reads with MiXCR, giving one entry per CDR3 protein. The table records under 35,000 distinct CDR3 sequences, under 25% of them present only once. The length of the CDR3 is 14 residues. Germline V lookup: CDR1 MNHNY, CDR2 SVGAGI (reference sequence). After removal of 2 bases from V and 1 base from J, the junction contained 1 base not matched to a gene. The chain links TRBV6-6 to TRBJ2-5; 7 bases are a match to TRBD2. The TCR sequence derives from a man between 45 and 60 years old with HTLV-1-associated myelopathy (HAM/TSP). Sequencing was performed on CD4+ T cells from blood. The CDR3 bases are TGTGCCAGCAGTTACGGCGGGGGCCAAGAGACCCAGTACTTC. Translated: CASSYGGGQETQYF.